Following are 11 T cell receptor beta chains from one sample sequenced in a study of T cells in Graves' hyperthyroidism and ophthalmopathy. Amplification yielded TCR beta CDR3 regions, with RNA transcripts as the source. Using the HTBI primer set, a first-round RT-PCR was run on the TCR CDR3. TCRdb fed the multiplex PCR reads into MiXCR, producing one record per CDR3 protein. The sample holds around 350,000 distinct CDR3 sequences, approximately 19% seen once. Sequenced material: blood. The receptors stem from a woman between 18 and 29 years old with Graves' hyperthyroidism.

This clonotype has ten or more counts. The V call is TRBV2, the J call TRBJ2-7; D uncertain. This CDR3 contains 14 residues. Trimming cost V 6 bases and J 3 bases, with 15 bases left between them. Germline assignment: CDR1 SNHLY and CDR2 FYNNEI. The DNA of the CDR3 is TGTGCCAGCAGACGTACGAACAGCGTCTACGAGCAGTACTTC. This sequence encodes CASRRTNSVYEQYF.

This clonotype showed up many times. The rearrangement joins TRBV29-1 to TRBJ1-2, with a weak D call TRBD1 (5 bases). This CDR3 has 16 amino acids. Trimming cost V 0 bases and J 0 bases, with 14 bases left between them. CDR1 is SQVTM and CDR2 is ANQGSEA in the germline V gene. CDR3 coding DNA: TGCAGCGTTGAAGATCCAGACGGGACGACTAACTATGGCTACACCTTC. Translation gives CSVEDPDGTTNYGYTF.

This clonotype occurred many times. V is TRBV28 and J is TRBJ1-1; no clear D gene. Germline CDR1 MDHEN, CDR2 SYDVKM. With 5 bases removed from V and 1 base from J, the gap between germline ends came to 11 bases. This CDR3 has 14 amino acids. CDR3 bases: TGTGCCAGCAGTCCCCGGGCCCCGAACACTGAAGCTTTCTTT. As protein: CASSPRAPNTEAFF.

The table lists this clonotype with many counts. The chain recombines TRBV13 with TRBJ2-7, with a tentative D call TRBD1 (6 bases). CDR1 and CDR2 (germline): PRHDT, FYEKMQ (reference sequence). Trimming stripped 0 bases from V and 2 bases from J, with 11 bases between. The CDR3 is made up of 15 amino acids. For the CDR3, the DNA is TGTGCCAGCAGCTTAGGACAGGGCATAACCTACGAGCAGTACTTC. Protein product: CASSLGQGITYEQYF. Supplemented by reference TRBV13 and TRBJ2-7, the full variable domain reads AAGVIQSPRHLIKEKRETATLKCYPIPRHDTVYWYQQGPGQDPQFLISFYEKMQSDKGSIPDRFSAQQFSDYHSELNMSSLELGDSALYFCASSLGQGITYEQYFGPGTRLTVT.

The table lists this clonotype with many counts. The V call is TRBV20-1, the J call TRBJ2-5; D is unclear. Per germline, CDR1 DFQATT and CDR2 SNEGSKA (reference sequence). The germline V and J ends were trimmed by 6 bases and 1 base, with 12 bases remaining between them. The CDR3 runs 13 residues. As DNA, the CDR3 is TGCAGTGCCCCCGTCCGGGCCCAAGAGACCCAGTACTTC. This gives the protein CSAPVRAQETQYF.

This clonotype was seen many times. CDR3 protein: CASSPPSGRRDEQYF. CDR3 coding DNA: TGTGCCAGCTCACCACCTTCAGGGCGGCGCGACGAGCAGTACTTC. The chain is built from TRBV18 and TRBJ2-7, with D tentatively TRBD1 (5 bases). CDR3 length: 15 amino acids. V lost 0 bases and J lost 5, with 14 bases in between. Germline V gene data show CDR1 as KGHSH and CDR2 as LQKENI. Full variable domain (remainder filled in from reference TRBV18 and TRBJ2-7): NAGVMQNPRHLVRRRGQEARLRCSPMKGHSHVYWYRQLPEEGLKFMVYLQKENIIDESGMPKERFSAEFPKEGPSILRIQQVVRGDSAAYFCASSPPSGRRDEQYFGPGTRLTVT.

In its sample, this clonotype was seen many times. The genes are TRBV5-1 and TRBJ1-6; D is possibly TRBD1 (5 bases). The germline V gene has CDR1 SGHRS and CDR2 YFSETQ. Between the trimmed V and J ends, which lost 6 bases and 11 bases, there was a span of 18 bases. CDR3 size: 14 residues. CDR3 residues: CASTLTGYETPLHF. The CDR3 DNA reads TGCGCCAGCACCTTAACAGGCTATGAGACACCCCTCCACTTT.

The V and J genes are TRBV5-1 and TRBJ2-2, with D unresolved. In germline, CDR1 is SGHRS, CDR2 YFSETQ. Trimming took 0 bases from V and 7 from J, leaving 4 bases between them. This CDR3 comprises 12 residues. The CDR3 DNA follows: TGCGCCAGCAGCTTGGTACACGGGGAGCTGTTTTTT. Amino acid sequence: CASSLVHGELFF.

V and J are TRBV28 and TRBJ1-2; 12 positions agree with TRBD1. The germline gives CDR1 MDHEN, CDR2 SYDVKM. The CDR3 consists of 17 residues. V lost 7 bases, J lost 8 bases, and 17 bases stayed unmatched. The CDR3 region is CASNFAGTGGPQNGYTF. The CDR3 region has the DNA TGTGCCAGCAACTTTGCCGGGACAGGGGGCCCACAGAACGGCTACACCTTC.

This clonotype was recorded many times. The chain combines TRBV7-8 with TRBJ1-1, with no clear D. Trimming cost V 5 bases and J 1 base, with 11 bases left between them. This CDR3 contains 14 residues. Germline V gene lookup returns CDR1 SGHVS and CDR2 FQNEAQ. Written as DNA, the CDR3 is TGTGCCAGCAGCATCCAGACCGGGAACACTGAAGCTTTCTTT. Translation gives CASSIQTGNTEAFF. The full variable domain, with the rest looked up from reference TRBV7-8 and TRBJ1-1, is GAGVSQSPRYKVAKRGQDVALRCDPISGHVSLFWYQQALGQGPEFLTYFQNEAQLDKSGLPSDRFFAERPEGSVSTLKIQRTQQEDSAVYLCASSIQTGNTEAFFGQGTRLTVV.

As concerns this clonotype: A read error is likely, as this CDR3 ends without the conserved phenylalanine or tryptophan. This sequence joins TRBV10-3 and TRBJ1-1; the D gene is possibly TRBD1 (6 bases). Per germline, CDR1 ENHRY and CDR2 SYGVKD. The CDR3 has 18 residues. V was shortened by 3 bases and J by 1 base, with 21 bases between the two germline ends. In DNA form, the CDR3 reads TGTGCCATCAGTGAAGGTTATGGGATGACAGGAAGGAACACTGAAGCTTTCTAT. This translates into CAISEGYGMTGRNTEAFY.